The clone carrying this T cell receptor beta chain was picked up a small number of times. Antigen specificity is unknown. This specimen belongs to a study of identical twins. Study-level points and caveats: Modelling underestimated the level of out-of-frame TCR alpha sharing observed in monozygotic twins. Compared with unrelated sharing, twin-shared out-of-frame alpha sequences had more low-probability sequences.

In germline, CDR1 is SGHAT, CDR2 FQDESV (reference sequence). The CDR3 extends over 20 amino acids. The V segment lost 5 bases and the J segment 0 bases; nucleotides outside the gene matches: 14. TCRdb reprocessed the 5' RACE reads with MiXCR, giving one entry per CDR3 protein. This repertoire shows about 460,000 distinct CDR3 sequences, 13% to 15% found once; its top ten account for roughly 0.56%. These data also featured in a second study, about yellow fever vaccine responses in identical twins.

The clonotype comes from a woman under 30 in good health. Sequenced sample: CD4+ T cells sorted from blood. The chain carries TRBV11-1 and TRBJ2-1; TRBD2 aligns across 12 bases. The CDR3, as DNA: TGTGCCAGCAGCCTCAGACTAGCGGGGGCCACTTCTAGCTCCTACAATGAGCAGTTCTTC. Translated: CASSLRLAGATSSSYNEQFF.